The rows below give T cell receptor beta chains drawn from one sample of a study of T cells in Graves' hyperthyroidism and ophthalmopathy. TCRdb itself ran the multiplex PCR reads through MiXCR, one entry per CDR3 protein. This sample has 330,000 or so distinct CDR3 sequences; roughly 19% occur once, and the top ten carry approximately 37%. The sample was blood. Receptor source: a man in his fifties with Graves' ophthalmopathy. CDR3s include the opening cysteine and the closing phenylalanine or tryptophan. The D gene is left open where the match is weak. Part of the rows lack a size; the others show once, few, many or a class for expanded clones.

d_call,v_call,clone_size,j_call,cdr3_nt,cdr3_aa
-,TRBV27,-,TRBJ1-1,TGTGCCAGCAGGTGGGCGGACAACACTGAAGCTTTCTTT,CASRWADNTEAFF
-,TRBV6-1,-,TRBJ2-1,TGTGCCAGCAGTGAGTCAGGTTCTTACAATGAGCAGTTCTTC,CASSESGSYNEQFF
-,TRBV13,few,TRBJ1-3,TGTGCCAGCAGCCCCCGGGGACTGAGCTCTGGAAACACCATATATTTT,CASSPRGLSSGNTIYF
TRBD2,TRBV6-1,few,TRBJ2-3,TGTGCCAGCAGCTCCGGGGCCGGGACTAGCTTCACAGATACGCAGTATTTT,CASSSGAGTSFTDTQYF
-,TRBV5-1,many,TRBJ2-7,TGCGCCAGCAGCTTGGCTTCCCTATCCTACGAGCAGTACTTC,CASSLASLSYEQYF
-,TRBV12-3/TRBV12-4,-,TRBJ1-5,TGTGCCAGCAGTTTAGGCAGGGACTATAGCAATCAGCCCCAGCATTTT,CASSLGRDYSNQPQHF
TRBD2,TRBV4-1,few,TRBJ2-1,TGCGCCAGCAGCCAAGATGGGAGGGCCCAGTACAATGAGCAGTTCTTC,CASSQDGRAQYNEQFF
-,TRBV10-2,few,TRBJ1-3,TGCGCCAGCACCGGGACCGCGAGCTCTGGAAACACCATATATTTT,CASTGTASSGNTIYF
-,TRBV9,-,TRBJ2-5,TGTGCCAGCAGCCCTTCGGGGACAATCGGGGAGACCCAGTACTTC,CASSPSGTIGETQYF
-,TRBV28,many,TRBJ2-7,TGTGCCAGCAGCGGCAATACCTACGAGCAGTACTTC,CASSGNTYEQYF
-,TRBV13,many,TRBJ2-5,TGTGCCAGCAGCTTATCGGGCGCGGGCACCCAAGAGACCCAGTACTTC,CASSLSGAGTQETQYF
-,TRBV11-2,-,TRBJ1-2,TGTGCCAGCAGCTCAAATAGACGGTCCCCTAGCTATGGCTGCACCTTC,CASSSNRRSPSYGCTF
TRBD1,TRBV24-1,once,TRBJ1-5,TGTGCCACCAGTGATTCCGGACAGGGCAATCAGCCCCAGCATTTT,CATSDSGQGNQPQHF
-,TRBV6-2/TRBV6-3,-,TRBJ2-3,TGTGCCAGCCTAAAAGGGGGGAACACAGATACGCAGTATTTT,CASLKGGNTDTQYF
-,TRBV6-2/TRBV6-3,-,TRBJ2-6,TGTGCCAGCTCACGGGAGCCCCTCTCTGGGGCCAACGTCCTGACTTTC,CASSREPLSGANVLTF
-,TRBV25-1,-,TRBJ2-2,TGTGCCAGCAAACGTAGCAAATCCGGGGAGCTGTTTTTT,CASKRSKSGELFF
TRBD1,TRBV11-2,many,TRBJ2-7,TGTGCCAGCAGCTTAGAGGGGACAGGGGCCTACGAGCAGTACTTC,CASSLEGTGAYEQYF
-,TRBV10-3,few,TRBJ2-3,TGTGCCATCAGTGTGCTCCACTCGACGCAGTATTTT,CAISVLHSTQYF
TRBD2,TRBV4-1,-,TRBJ2-1,TGCGCCAGCAGCCCTATCGGGGGGGGGCAGTACAATGAGCAGTTCTTC,CASSPIGGGQYNEQFF
-,TRBV6-4,-,TRBJ2-1,TGTGCCAGCAGCCCGCAGGGAGCGAGCAATGAGCAGTTCTTC,CASSPQGASNEQFF
TRBD2,TRBV28,few,TRBJ2-5,TGTGCCAGCAGGGAAACCGGGCTAGCGGGAGCAGGGGAGACCCAGTACTTC,CASRETGLAGAGETQYF
-,TRBV20-1,few,TRBJ2-5,TGCAGTGCTCGCGCGGAGGGAGTGTCCCAAGAGACCCAGTACTTC,CSARAEGVSQETQYF
-,TRBV28,many,TRBJ2-6,TGTGCCAGCCGCCAGGCCCGCTCTGGGGCCAACGTCCTGACTTTC,CASRQARSGANVLTF
TRBD1,TRBV3-1,many,TRBJ1-3,TGTGCCAGCAGCCAAAACCCAGGGACAGGGGGCGTAAACACCATATATTTT,CASSQNPGTGGVNTIYF
-,TRBV7-7,many,TRBJ2-7,TGTGCTAGCAGCCCCCGGACCGATACCTACGAGCAGTACTTC,CASSPRTDTYEQYF
-,TRBV27,many,TRBJ1-2,TGTGCCAGCAGTCCAGGCGGGATCCCCTATGGCTACACCTTC,CASSPGGIPYGYTF
-,TRBV12-3/TRBV12-4,many,TRBJ2-1,TGTGCCAGCAGTTCATCCGGGGGCGGGTACAATGAGCAGTTCTTC,CASSSSGGGYNEQFF
TRBD1,TRBV24-1,-,TRBJ2-7,TGTGCCACCAGTGACGGCGGGACAGGGGGCTACGAGCAGTACTTC,CATSDGGTGGYEQYF
TRBD2,TRBV14,few,TRBJ2-3,TGTGCCAGCAGCCAAGATCGGGGGGGCTTTCGCACAGATACGCAGTATTTT,CASSQDRGGFRTDTQYF
TRBD2,TRBV3-1,many,TRBJ2-3,TGTGCCAGCAGCCTTCACCCCGGGAGGGCCGGGGATACGCAGTATTTT,CASSLHPGRAGDTQYF
-,TRBV7-8,-,TRBJ2-3,TGTGCCAGCAGCGTCGCAGGAGAAACAGATACGCAGTATTTT,CASSVAGETDTQYF
TRBD2,TRBV20-1,few,TRBJ2-3,TGCAGTGCCACCCGGGCTAGCGGGAGTGGAAATACGCAGTATTTT,CSATRASGSGNTQYF
TRBD2,TRBV2,many,TRBJ2-7,TGTGCCAGCAGTTCTACTAGCGGGAGTCGATACGAGCAGTACTTC,CASSSTSGSRYEQYF
-,TRBV25-1,-,TRBJ1-2,TGTGCCAGCAGTAAAGTCAGGGACTATGGCTACACCTTC,CASSKVRDYGYTF
-,TRBV30,many,TRBJ1-4,TGTGCCTGGAGTGTCGGCCTCCATGAAAAACTGTTTTTT,CAWSVGLHEKLFF
TRBD2,TRBV28,many,TRBJ2-7,TGTGCCAGCAGTCCGGCCTCAAGCGGGGGTTCCTACGAGCAGTACTTC,CASSPASSGGSYEQYF
-,TRBV20-1,many,TRBJ1-2,TGCAGTGCTAGAGAGGGACAAAACTATGGCTACACCTTC,CSAREGQNYGYTF
-,TRBV12-3/TRBV12-4,-,TRBJ1-6,TGTGCCAGCAGTCCCCGGGCCTCACCCCTCCACTTT,CASSPRASPLHF
-,TRBV5-5,many,TRBJ2-7,TGTGCCAGCAGCTTGGATGTCAGTACATACGAGCAGTACTTC,CASSLDVSTYEQYF
-,TRBV28,few,TRBJ1-3,TGTGCCAGCAGTTTCGAGGGATCAGGAAACACCATATATTTT,CASSFEGSGNTIYF